This T cell receptor (beta chain) comes out of a study of shared clonotypes between healthy human individuals. General observations from the study: The rarefaction results pointed to incomplete sorted-subset sequencing despite large depth. Among the subsets, naive ones generally showed larger estimated richness than memory ones.

V lost 3 bases and J lost 3, with 15 bases in between. The CDR3 is 16 amino acids. The V gene's germline CDR1 is KGHSH and CDR2 LQKENI. The study enrolled healthy HIV-negative adults without recent acute infections or vaccinations as donors. Repertoires were generated with immunoSEQ multiplex PCR, while TCRdb's copy carries only in-frame clones and drops some. The table shows 1.6 million or so clones, with roughly 95% occurring only once. About this clone itself: The antigen remains undetermined.

This TCR was recovered from a man aged 25-45 years in good health. The chain couples TRBV18 to TRBJ1-3, with a tentative D call TRBD1 (5 bases). The sequencing sample was made of naive CD4+ T cells sorted from blood. As to subset: CD45RA+ positively selected. The CDR3 DNA sequence: TGTGCCAGCTCACCTATAGGGACTACTTTTGGAAACACCATATATTTT. Its translation is CASSPIGTTFGNTIYF.